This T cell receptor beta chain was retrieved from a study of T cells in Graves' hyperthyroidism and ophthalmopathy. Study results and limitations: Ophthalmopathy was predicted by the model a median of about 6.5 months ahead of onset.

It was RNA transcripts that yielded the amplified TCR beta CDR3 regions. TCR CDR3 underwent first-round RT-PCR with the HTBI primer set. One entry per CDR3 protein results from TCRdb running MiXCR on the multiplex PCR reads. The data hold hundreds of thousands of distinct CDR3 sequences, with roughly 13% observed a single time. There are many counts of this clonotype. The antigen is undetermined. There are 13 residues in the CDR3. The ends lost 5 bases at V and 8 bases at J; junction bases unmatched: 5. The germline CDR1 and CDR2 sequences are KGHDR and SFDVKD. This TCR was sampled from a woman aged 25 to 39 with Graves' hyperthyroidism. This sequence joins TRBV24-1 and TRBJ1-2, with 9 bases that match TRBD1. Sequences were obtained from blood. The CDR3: CATSGGQGNGYTF. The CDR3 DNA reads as TGTGCCACCAGTGGCGGACAGGGGAACGGCTACACCTTC.